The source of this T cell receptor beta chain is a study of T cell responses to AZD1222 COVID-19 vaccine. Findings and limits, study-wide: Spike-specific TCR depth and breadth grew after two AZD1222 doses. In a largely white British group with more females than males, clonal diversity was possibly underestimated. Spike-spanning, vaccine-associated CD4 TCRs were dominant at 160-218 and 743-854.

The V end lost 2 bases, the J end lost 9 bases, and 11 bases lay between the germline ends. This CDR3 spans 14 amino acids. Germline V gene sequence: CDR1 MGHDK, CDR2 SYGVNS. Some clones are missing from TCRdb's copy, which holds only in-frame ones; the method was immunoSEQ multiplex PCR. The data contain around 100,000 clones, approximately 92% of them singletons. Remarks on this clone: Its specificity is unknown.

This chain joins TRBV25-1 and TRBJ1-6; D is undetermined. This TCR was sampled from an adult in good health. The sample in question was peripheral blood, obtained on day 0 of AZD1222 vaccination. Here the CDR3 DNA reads TGTGCCAGCAGTGAAACGGCGAGCGGTTCACCCCTCCACTTT. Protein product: CASSETASGSPLHF.